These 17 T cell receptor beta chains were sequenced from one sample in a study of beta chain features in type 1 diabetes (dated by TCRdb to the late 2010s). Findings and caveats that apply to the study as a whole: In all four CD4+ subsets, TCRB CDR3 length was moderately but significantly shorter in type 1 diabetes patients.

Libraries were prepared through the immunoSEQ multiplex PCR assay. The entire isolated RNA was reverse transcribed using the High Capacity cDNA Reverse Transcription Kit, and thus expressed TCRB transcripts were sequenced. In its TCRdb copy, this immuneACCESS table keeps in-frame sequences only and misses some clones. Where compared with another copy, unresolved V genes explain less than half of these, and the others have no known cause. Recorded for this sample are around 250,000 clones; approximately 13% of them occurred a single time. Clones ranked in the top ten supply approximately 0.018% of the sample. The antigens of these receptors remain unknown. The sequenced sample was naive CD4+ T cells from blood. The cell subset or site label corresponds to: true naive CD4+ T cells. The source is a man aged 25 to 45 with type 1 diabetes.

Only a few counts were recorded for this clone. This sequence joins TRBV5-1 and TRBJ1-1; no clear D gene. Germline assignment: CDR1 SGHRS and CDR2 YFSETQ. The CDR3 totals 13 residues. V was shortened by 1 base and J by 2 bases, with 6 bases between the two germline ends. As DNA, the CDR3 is TGCGCCAGCAGCTTGACGAGTAACACTGAAGCTTTCTTT. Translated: CASSLTSNTEAFF. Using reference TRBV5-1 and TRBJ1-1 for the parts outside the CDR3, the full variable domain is KAGVTQTPRYLIKTRGQQVTLSCSPISGHRSVSWYQQTPGQGLQFLFEYFSETQRNKGNFPGRFSGRQFSNSRSEMNVSTLELGDSALYLCASSLTSNTEAFFGQGTRLTVV.

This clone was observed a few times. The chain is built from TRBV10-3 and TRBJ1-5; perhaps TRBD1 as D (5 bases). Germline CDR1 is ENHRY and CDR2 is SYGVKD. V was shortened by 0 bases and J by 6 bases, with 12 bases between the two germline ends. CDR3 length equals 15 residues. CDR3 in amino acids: CAISESGGKGQPQHF. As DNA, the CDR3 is TGTGCCATCAGTGAGTCGGGGGGGAAAGGTCAGCCCCAGCATTTT.

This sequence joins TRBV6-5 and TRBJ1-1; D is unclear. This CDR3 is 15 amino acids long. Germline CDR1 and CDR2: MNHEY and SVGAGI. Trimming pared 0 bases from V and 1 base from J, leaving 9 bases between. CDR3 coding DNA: TGTGCCAGCAGTTACTCTGGAGGGAAGAACACTGAAGCTTTCTTT. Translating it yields CASSYSGGKNTEAFF.

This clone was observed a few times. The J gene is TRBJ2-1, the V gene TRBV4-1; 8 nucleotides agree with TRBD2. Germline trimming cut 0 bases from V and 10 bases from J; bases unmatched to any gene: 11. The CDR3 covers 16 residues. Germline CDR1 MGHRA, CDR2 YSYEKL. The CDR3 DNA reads TGCGCCAGCAGCCAAGAAGTTCGGCTAGCGGGCAGGGAGCAGTTCTTC. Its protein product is CASSQEVRLAGREQFF.

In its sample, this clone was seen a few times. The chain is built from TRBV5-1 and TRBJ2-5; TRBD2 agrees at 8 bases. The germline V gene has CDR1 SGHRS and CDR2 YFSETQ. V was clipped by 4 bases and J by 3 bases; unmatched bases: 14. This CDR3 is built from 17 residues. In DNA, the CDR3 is TGCGCCAGCAGCCCCGTTGTAGCGGGGACCTCAGAAGAGACCCAGTACTTC. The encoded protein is CASSPVVAGTSEETQYF.

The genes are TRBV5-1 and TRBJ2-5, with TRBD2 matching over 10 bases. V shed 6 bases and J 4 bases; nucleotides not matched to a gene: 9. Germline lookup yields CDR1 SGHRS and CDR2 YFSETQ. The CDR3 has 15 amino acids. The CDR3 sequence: CASTWTSGTGETQYF. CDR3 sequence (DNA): TGCGCCAGCACGTGGACTAGCGGAACGGGAGAGACCCAGTACTTC.

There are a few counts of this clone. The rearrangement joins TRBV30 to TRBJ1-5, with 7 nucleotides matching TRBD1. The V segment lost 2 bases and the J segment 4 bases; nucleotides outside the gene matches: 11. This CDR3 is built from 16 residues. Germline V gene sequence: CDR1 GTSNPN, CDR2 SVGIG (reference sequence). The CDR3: CAWSPSTDRRNQPQHF. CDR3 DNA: TGTGCCTGGAGTCCGTCCACGGACAGGCGGAATCAGCCCCAGCATTTT.

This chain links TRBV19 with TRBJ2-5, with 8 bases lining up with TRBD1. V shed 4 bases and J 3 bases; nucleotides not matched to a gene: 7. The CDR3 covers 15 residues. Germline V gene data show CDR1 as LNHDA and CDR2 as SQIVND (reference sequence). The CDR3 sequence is CASSTFMTGEETQYF. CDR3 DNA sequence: TGTGCCAGTAGTACCTTCATGACAGGGGAAGAGACCCAGTACTTC.

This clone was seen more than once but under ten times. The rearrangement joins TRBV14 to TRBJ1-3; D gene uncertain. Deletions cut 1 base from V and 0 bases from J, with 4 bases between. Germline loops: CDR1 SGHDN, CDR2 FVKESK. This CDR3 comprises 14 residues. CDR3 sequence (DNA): TGTGCCAGCAGCCAAGTAAACTCTGGAAACACCATATATTTT. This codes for CASSQVNSGNTIYF.

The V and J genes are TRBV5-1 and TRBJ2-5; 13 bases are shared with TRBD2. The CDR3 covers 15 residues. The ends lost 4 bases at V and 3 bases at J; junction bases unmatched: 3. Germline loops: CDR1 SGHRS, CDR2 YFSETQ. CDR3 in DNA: TGCGCCAGCAGCCTAGGACTAGCGGGAGAAGAGACCCAGTACTTC. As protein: CASSLGLAGEETQYF.

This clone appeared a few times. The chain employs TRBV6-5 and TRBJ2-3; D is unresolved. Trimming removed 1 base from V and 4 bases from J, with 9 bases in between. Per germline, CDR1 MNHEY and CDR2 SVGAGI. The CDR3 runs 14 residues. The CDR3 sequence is CASSYWPKSDTQYF. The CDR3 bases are TGTGCCAGCAGTTACTGGCCGAAATCAGATACGCAGTATTTT.

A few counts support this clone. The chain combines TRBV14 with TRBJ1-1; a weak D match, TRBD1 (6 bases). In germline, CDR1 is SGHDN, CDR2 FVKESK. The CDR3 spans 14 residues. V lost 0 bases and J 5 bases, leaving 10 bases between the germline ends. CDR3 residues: CASSQEGGRTEAFF. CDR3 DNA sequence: TGTGCCAGCAGCCAAGAAGGGGGTCGGACTGAAGCTTTCTTT.

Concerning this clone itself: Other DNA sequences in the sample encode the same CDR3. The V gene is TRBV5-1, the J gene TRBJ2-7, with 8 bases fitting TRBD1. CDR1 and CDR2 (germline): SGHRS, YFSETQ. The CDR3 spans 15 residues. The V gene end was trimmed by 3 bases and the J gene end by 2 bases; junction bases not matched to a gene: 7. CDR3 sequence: CASSSGTGVTYEQYF. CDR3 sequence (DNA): TGCGCCAGCAGCTCCGGGACAGGAGTTACCTACGAGCAGTACTTC.

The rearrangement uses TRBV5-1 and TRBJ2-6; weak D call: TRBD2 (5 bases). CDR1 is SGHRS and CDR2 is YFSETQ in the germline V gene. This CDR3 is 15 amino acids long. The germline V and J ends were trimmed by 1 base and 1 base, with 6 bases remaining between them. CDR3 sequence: CASSLSGSGANVLTF. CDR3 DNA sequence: TGCGCCAGCAGCTTGTCGGGGTCTGGGGCCAACGTCCTGACTTTC.

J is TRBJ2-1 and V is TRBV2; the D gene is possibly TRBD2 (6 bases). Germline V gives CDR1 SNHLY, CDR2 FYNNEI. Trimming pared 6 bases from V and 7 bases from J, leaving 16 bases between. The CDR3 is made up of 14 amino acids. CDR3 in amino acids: CASSPEAGGNEQFF. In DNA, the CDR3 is TGTGCCAGCAGCCCGGAGGCCGGGGGAAATGAGCAGTTCTTC.

The CDR3 DNA reads TGTGCCAGCAGCCAAGAGAGCGGGGGGGGCGAAGATACGCAGTATTTT. Translated: CASSQESGGGEDTQYF. The chain recombines TRBV4-2 with TRBJ2-3; 10 positions match TRBD2. The CDR3 has 16 amino acids. V dropped 0 bases and J dropped 5; count of bases not matched to a gene: 5. Germline V gene data show CDR1 as LGHNA and CDR2 as YNFKEQ.

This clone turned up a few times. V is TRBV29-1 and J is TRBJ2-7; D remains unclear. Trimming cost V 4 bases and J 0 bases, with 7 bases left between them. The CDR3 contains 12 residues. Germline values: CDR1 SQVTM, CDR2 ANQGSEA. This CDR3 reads CSVAPSSYEQYF. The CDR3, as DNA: TGCAGCGTTGCCCCGAGCTCCTACGAGCAGTACTTC.